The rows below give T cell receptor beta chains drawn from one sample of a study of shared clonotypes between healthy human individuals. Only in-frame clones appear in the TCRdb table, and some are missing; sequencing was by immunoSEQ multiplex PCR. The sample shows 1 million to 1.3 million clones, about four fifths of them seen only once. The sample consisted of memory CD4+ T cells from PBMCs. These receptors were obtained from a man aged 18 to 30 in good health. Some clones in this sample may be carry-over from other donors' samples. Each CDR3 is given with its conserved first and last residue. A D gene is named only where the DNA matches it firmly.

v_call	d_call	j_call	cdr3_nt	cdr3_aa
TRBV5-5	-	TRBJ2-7	TGTGCCAGCAGCTTGGCAGTACCCTCCTACGAGCAGTACTTC	CASSLAVPSYEQYF
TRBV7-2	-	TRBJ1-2	TGTGCCAGCAGCTTAGCCCCCGGGATCTATGGCTACACCTTC	CASSLAPGIYGYTF
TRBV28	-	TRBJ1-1	TGTGCCAGCAGTTCGTCAGGGCGCGGGGGCACTGAAGCTTTCTTT	CASSSSGRGGTEAFF
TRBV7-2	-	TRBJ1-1	TGTGCCAGCAGACCCCCCCACTCCGGGACACAATTCAGGAACACTGAAGCTTTCTTT	CASRPPHSGTQFRNTEAFF
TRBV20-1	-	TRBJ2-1	TGCAGTGCTCAAAGGACCTATGAGCAGTTCTTC	CSAQRTYEQFF
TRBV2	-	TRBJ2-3	TGTGCCAGCAGGGTTAGCGCGGGGCCAGATACGCAGTATTTT	CASRVSAGPDTQYF
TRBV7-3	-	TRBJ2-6	TGTGCCAGCAGCTTTCCTGGGGCCAACGTCCTGACTTTC	CASSFPGANVLTF
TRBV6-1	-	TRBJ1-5	TGTGCCAGCACCCGGAGGTCTAGCAATCAGCCCCAGCATTTT	CASTRRSSNQPQHF
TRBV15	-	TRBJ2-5	TGTGCCACCAGCGACTTTCTTGGGACAGAGACCCAGTACTTC	CATSDFLGTETQYF
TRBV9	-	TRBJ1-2	TGTGCCAGCAGCCAGGGATTCCCATCAGTCTACACCTTC	CASSQGFPSVYTF
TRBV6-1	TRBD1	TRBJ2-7	TGTGCCAGCAGTGTAAGGGACAGGGGGACTGTCTACGAGCAGTACTTC	CASSVRDRGTVYEQYF
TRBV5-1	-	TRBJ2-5	TGCGCCAGCAGCTTGGGGACACTTCAAGAGACCCAGTACTTC	CASSLGTLQETQYF
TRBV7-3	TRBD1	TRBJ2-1	TGTGCCAGCAGCTTAATGGGACAGGGCTACAATGAGCAGTTCTTC	CASSLMGQGYNEQFF
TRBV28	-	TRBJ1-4	TGTGCCAGCAGTTTATGGGGCACAGGGAGGGAGGAAAAACTGTTTTTT	CASSLWGTGREEKLFF